The rows below give T cell receptor beta chains drawn from one sample of a study of early T cells in non-severe SARS-CoV-2 infection. One entry per CDR3 protein results from TCRdb running MiXCR on the 5' RACE reads. The table shows 15,000 to 20,000 distinct CDR3 sequences, with about 5.6% occurring only once. Sequences were derived from whole blood, sampled at baseline. The receptors derive from an adult who was a healthcare worker with PCR-confirmed SARS-CoV-2 infection or an uninfected control (not recorded which). Both conserved end residues are part of each CDR3. A D gene is named only where the DNA matches it firmly. Where a row states a size, it is once, few, many or the class of an expanded clone; other rows omit it.

many . TRBJ1-1 TRBV27 16 CASSLKTLGASTEAFF TGTGCCAGCAGTTTAAAGACCCTAGGGGCGAGCACTGAAGCTTTCTTT
many . TRBJ1-1 TRBV27 11 CASRSNTEAFF TGTGCCAGCAGATCTAACACTGAAGCTTTCTTT
medium-sized . TRBJ1-5 TRBV29-1 16 CSAILTEGDYNQPQHF TGCAGCGCTATACTTACAGAAGGGGACTACAATCAGCCCCAGCATTTT
many . TRBJ2-3 TRBV5-1 14 CASSSVASADTQYF TGCGCCAGCAGCTCGGTAGCAAGCGCAGATACGCAGTATTTT
many TRBD2 TRBJ2-7 TRBV20-1 14 CSASPGRGVDEQYF TGCAGTGCTAGCCCCGGGCGGGGGGTCGACGAGCAGTACTTC
. . TRBJ1-1 TRBV12-3/TRBV12-4 13 CASNPGQNTEAFF TGTGCCAGCAATCCCGGACAGAACACTGAAGCTTTCTTT
medium-sized . TRBJ1-5 TRBV7-8 12 CASSPSNQPQHF TGTGCCAGCAGCCCAAGCAATCAGCCCCAGCATTTT
many . TRBJ1-1 TRBV6-5 15 CASSYSPSANTEAFF TGTGCCAGCAGTTACTCCCCCTCTGCGAACACTGAAGCTTTCTTT
many . TRBJ2-7 TRBV6-2/TRBV6-3 16 CASSSSYSGTPYEQYF TGTGCCAGCAGTTCCTCATACTCCGGGACGCCCTACGAGCAGTACTTC
many TRBD1 TRBJ1-1 TRBV7-9 13 CASRGQVNTEAFF TGTGCCAGCCGCGGACAGGTGAACACTGAAGCTTTCTTT
many . TRBJ1-1 TRBV12-3/TRBV12-4 15 CASSGRTVRITEAFF TGTGCCAGCAGTGGACGGACAGTCCGAATCACTGAAGCTTTCTTT
few . TRBJ1-1 TRBV7-9 11 CVSSIQAEAFF TGTGTCAGCAGCATCCAGGCCGAAGCTTTCTTT
medium-sized TRBD1 TRBJ1-1 TRBV11-2 16 CASSPSLQGSGTEAFF TGTGCCAGCAGCCCCAGTCTACAGGGGAGCGGCACTGAAGCTTTCTTT
many . TRBJ1-1 TRBV12-3/TRBV12-4 14 CASSLGGMDTEAFF TGTGCCAGCAGTTTGGGGGGGATGGACACTGAAGCTTTCTTT
many . TRBJ2-3 TRBV10-3 15 CAINPSEGPTDTQYF TGTGCCATCAACCCGAGTGAGGGTCCCACAGATACGCAGTATTTT
many . TRBJ1-5 TRBV27 14 CASSLRQFYQPQHF TGTGCCAGCAGCTTGCGACAATTTTATCAGCCCCAGCATTTT
medium-sized . TRBJ1-6 TRBV13 15 CASRVRGGFNSPLHF TGTGCCAGCAGAGTTCGGGGGGGATTTAATTCACCCCTCCACTTT
many . TRBJ1-2 TRBV6-6 13 CASRGLLNYGYTF TGTGCCAGCAGAGGACTGTTAAACTATGGCTACACCTTC
few . TRBJ2-5 TRBV29-1 13 CSVVRQGEETQYF TGCAGCGTTGTACGCCAGGGTGAGGAGACCCAGTACTTC
many . TRBJ2-1 TRBV6-5 15 CASSSGAGSYNEQFF TGTGCCAGCAGTTCGGGGGCTGGCTCCTACAATGAGCAGTTCTTC
medium-sized TRBD1 TRBJ1-1 TRBV18 14 CASSLGQGDTEAFF TGTGCCAGCTCTCTCGGACAGGGGGACACTGAAGCTTTCTTT
many . TRBJ1-6 TRBV27 15 CASSPGRINNSPLHF TGTGCCAGCAGTCCCGGACGAATCAATAATTCACCCCTCCACTTT
many . TRBJ1-5 TRBV20-1 15 CSARPHGHPNQPQHF TGCAGTGCTAGACCGCACGGACACCCTAATCAGCCCCAGCATTTT
many . TRBJ2-7 TRBV4-2 16 CASSQRAAPGVYEQYF TGTGCCAGCAGCCAAAGGGCGGCTCCCGGGGTCTACGAGCAGTACTTC
many . TRBJ1-2 TRBV6-2/TRBV6-3 14 CASSPPGTSVGYTF TGTGCCAGCAGTCCCCCTGGGACCTCGGTTGGCTACACCTTC
medium-sized TRBD2 TRBJ2-3 TRBV19 15 CASHTTSSDTDTQYF TGTGCCAGTCATACGACTAGCAGCGACACAGATACGCAGTATTTT
many . TRBJ2-4 TRBV18 16 CASSPRTADTKNIQYF TGTGCCAGCTCACCACGGACAGCAGACACCAAAAACATTCAGTACTTC
. TRBD1 TRBJ2-2 TRBV7-2 14 CASSFNRGTGELFF TGTGCCAGCAGCTTTAACAGGGGCACCGGGGAGCTGTTTTTT
many . TRBJ2-1 TRBV7-2 17 CASSPDTPDWHYNEQFF TGTGCCAGCAGCCCAGACACCCCGGACTGGCATTACAATGAGCAGTTCTTC
many . TRBJ2-5 TRBV19 16 CASSLPSRGAKETQYF TGTGCCAGTAGCCTGCCGTCCAGGGGGGCCAAAGAGACCCAGTACTTC
many . TRBJ2-3 TRBV5-1 15 CASSLGGTSTDTQYF TGCGCCAGCAGCTTGGGAGGTACTAGCACAGATACGCAGTATTTT
many . TRBJ1-6 TRBV7-9 15 CASRPVGTENSPLHF TGTGCCAGCCGCCCCGTAGGGACGGAGAATTCACCCCTCCACTTT
many TRBD1 TRBJ2-1 TRBV7-9 16 CASSARAGTGGNEQFF TGTGCCAGCAGCGCCCGAGCCGGGACAGGGGGCAATGAGCAGTTCTTC